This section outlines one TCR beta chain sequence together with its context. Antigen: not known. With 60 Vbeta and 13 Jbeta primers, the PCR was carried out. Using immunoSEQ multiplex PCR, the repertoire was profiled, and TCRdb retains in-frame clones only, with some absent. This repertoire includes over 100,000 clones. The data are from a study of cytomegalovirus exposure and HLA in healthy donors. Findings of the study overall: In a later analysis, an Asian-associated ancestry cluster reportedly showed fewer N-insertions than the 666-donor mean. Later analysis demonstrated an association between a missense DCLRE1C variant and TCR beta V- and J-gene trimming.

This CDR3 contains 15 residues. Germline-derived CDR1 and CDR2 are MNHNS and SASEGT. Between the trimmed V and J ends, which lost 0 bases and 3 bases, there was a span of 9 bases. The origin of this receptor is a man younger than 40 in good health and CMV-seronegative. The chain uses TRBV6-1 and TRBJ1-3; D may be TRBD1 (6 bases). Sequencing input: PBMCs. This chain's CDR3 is CASSEASGVGNTIYF. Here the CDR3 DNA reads TGTGCCAGCAGTGAAGCGTCAGGGGTTGGAAACACCATATATTTT.